The 28 T cell receptor beta chains reported below all come from one sample, sequenced in a study of T cell clones after liver transplantation. The table came from immunoSEQ multiplex PCR; TCRdb's copy has only in-frame clones and leaves some out. The table includes approximately 100,000 clones, around four fifths detected once. The sequencing here drew on CD4+ T cells from blood, taken around 49 months after liver transplant. All receptors derive from a human patient who received a liver transplant. Some T cells may be transferred from the graft donor.

The gene calls are TRBV29-1 and TRBJ2-3; 14 nucleotides line up with TRBD2. Unmatched junction bases numbered 3, after V lost 6 bases and J lost 4 bases. The germline gives CDR1 SQVTM, CDR2 ANQGSEA. This CDR3 has 14 residues. The CDR3 coding sequence is TGCAGCGTGGGACTAGCGGGAGTGCCAGATACGCAGTATTTT. It translates to CSVGLAGVPDTQYF.

This clone was seen more than once but under ten times. The CDR3 nucleotides read TGTGCCAGCAGTACCCAAGCGGGAACGGTCAATGAGCAGTTCTTC. Translation: CASSTQAGTVNEQFF. This sequence joins TRBV7-6 and TRBJ2-1; TRBD2 agrees at 7 bases. Looked up from germline, CDR1 is SGHVS and CDR2 is FNYEAQ. The CDR3 extends over 15 amino acids. V was pared by 6 bases and J by 6 bases, with 11 bases of the junction left unmatched.

The chain combines TRBV9 with TRBJ1-2, with TRBD1 as a possible D gene (5 bases). The germline V and J ends were trimmed by 4 bases and 2 bases, with 18 bases remaining between them. Per germline, CDR1 SGDLS and CDR2 YYNGEE. The CDR3 length is 16 residues. As DNA, the CDR3 is TGTGCCAGCAGCCCTCGATCGGGGGGATCCAACTATGGCTACACCTTC. It specifies CASSPRSGGSNYGYTF.

J is TRBJ1-2 and V is TRBV14; weak D call: TRBD1 (6 bases). The V end was cut by 2 bases, the J end by 3 bases, with 13 bases between. The CDR3 has 15 residues. Per germline, CDR1 SGHDN and CDR2 FVKESK. CDR3 DNA: TGTGCCAGCAGCCAACTAAACAGGGAGGACTATGGCTACACCTTC. Its translation: CASSQLNREDYGYTF.

The CDR3 here is CASSPPGLSTDTQYF. CDR3 bases: TGTGCCAGCTCACCCCCAGGGTTAAGCACAGATACGCAGTATTTT. The chain uses TRBV18 and TRBJ2-3; a possible D gene is TRBD1 (5 bases). Trimming took off 3 bases at V and 0 bases at J, with 10 bases between the two ends. Germline CDR1 and CDR2: KGHSH and LQKENI. This CDR3 spans 15 amino acids. Combining the CDR3 with reference TRBV18 and TRBJ2-3 gives the whole variable domain NAGVMQNPRHLVRRRGQEARLRCSPMKGHSHVYWYRQLPEEGLKFMVYLQKENIIDESGMPKERFSAEFPKEGPSILRIQQVVRGDSAAYFCASSPPGLSTDTQYFGPGTRLTVL.

This clone came up a few times. The chain carries TRBV5-1 and TRBJ2-3; 9 nucleotides match TRBD2. CDR1 is SGHRS, CDR2 YFSETQ, per germline. J lost 0 bases, V lost 3 bases, and 11 bases had no gene match. CDR3 length: 18 amino acids. CDR3 sequence reads: CASSSVGSGGWSTDTQYF. In nucleotides, the CDR3 is TGCGCCAGCAGCTCGGTGGGTAGCGGGGGCTGGAGCACAGATACGCAGTATTTT.

The chain joins TRBV7-6 to TRBJ2-2; 12 nucleotides align to TRBD1. The CDR3 extends over 16 amino acids. The J segment lost 7 bases and the V segment lost 5 bases, leaving 8 bases of the junction unmatched. Germline-derived CDR1 and CDR2 are SGHVS and FNYEAQ. The CDR3 here is CASSLRDRGHGGELFF. CDR3 DNA sequence: TGTGCCAGCAGCCTCCGGGACAGGGGGCATGGCGGGGAGCTGTTTTTT.

V usage is TRBV15 and J usage is TRBJ1-2, with D possibly being TRBD1 (5 bases). Germline assignment: CDR1 LNHNV and CDR2 YYDKDF (reference sequence). CDR3 size: 17 residues. V was shortened by 0 bases and J by 5 bases, with 19 bases between the two germline ends. The CDR3 is CATSRDRLTALRYGYTF. CDR3 coding DNA: TGTGCCACCAGCAGAGATCGATTGACAGCTCTTAGATATGGCTACACCTTC.

The chain is built from TRBV28 and TRBJ2-1; TRBD1 aligns across 7 bases. Unmatched junction bases numbered 4, after V lost 4 bases and J lost 7 bases. The CDR3 consists of 13 residues. The V gene's germline CDR1 is MDHEN and CDR2 SYDVKM. This CDR3 reads CASSSAGGNEQFF. The CDR3 nucleotides read TGTGCCAGCAGTTCCGCAGGGGGAAATGAGCAGTTCTTC.

This chain joins TRBV30 and TRBJ1-2; D perhaps matches TRBD1 (6 bases). The germline V gene has CDR1 GTSNPN and CDR2 SVGIG (reference sequence). This CDR3 region has 15 residues. Trimming shortened V by 0 bases and J by 6 bases, and 17 bases separated the two germline ends. CDR3 residues: CAWSVDSTGYNGYTF. The CDR3 DNA is TGTGCCTGGAGTGTAGATAGTACAGGGTATAATGGCTACACCTTC.

This clone was observed a few times. The chain links TRBV5-5 to TRBJ1-5; 7 nucleotides align to TRBD1. After removal of 4 bases from V and 0 bases from J, the junction contained 4 bases not matched to a gene. There are 15 residues in the CDR3. CDR1 SGHKS and CDR2 YYEKEE come from the germline V gene (reference sequence). The CDR3 reads CASSLTGTSNQPQHF. DNA for the CDR3: TGTGCCAGCAGCCTGACAGGGACTAGCAATCAGCCCCAGCATTTT.

The chain links TRBV19 to TRBJ1-3, with 7 bases identical to TRBD1. The V gene's germline CDR1 is LNHDA and CDR2 SQIVND (reference sequence). The CDR3 sequence is 15 residues long. V lost 3 bases to trimming and J lost 1 base; unmatched junction nucleotides: 3. CDR3 sequence (DNA): TGTGCCAGTAGTATGTACAGGGGATCTGGAAACACCATATATTTT. It encodes CASSMYRGSGNTIYF.

The chain joins TRBV2 to TRBJ2-2, with D possibly being TRBD1 or TRBD2 (6 bases each). This CDR3 spans 15 amino acids. The germline V gene has CDR1 SNHLY and CDR2 FYNNEI. V was shortened by 1 base and J by 5 bases, with 11 bases between the two germline ends. DNA for the CDR3: TGTGCCAGCAGTGAAGAGGGGGGCAAGACCGGGGAGCTGTTTTTT. It encodes CASSEEGGKTGELFF.

This chain links TRBV19 with TRBJ2-7, with D possibly being TRBD2 (6 bases). Germline CDR1 reads LNHDA; CDR2 reads SQIVND (reference sequence). Trimming removed 6 bases at V and 0 bases at J, with 15 bases between. This CDR3 comprises 15 residues. The CDR3 coding sequence is TGTGCCAGTAGGGGGGGACGGGGCGGCTCCTACGAGCAGTACTTC. Translation: CASRGGRGGSYEQYF.

A few counts support this clone. The J gene is TRBJ1-2, the V gene TRBV5-5; TRBD1 agrees at 8 bases. With 6 bases clipped from V and 2 bases from J, the junction kept 6 bases outside the gene matches. CDR1 is SGHKS, CDR2 YYEKEE, per germline (reference sequence). The CDR3 length is 14 residues. The CDR3, as DNA: TGTGCCAGCACGACAGGGGCCGCGAACTATGGCTACACCTTC. It encodes CASTTGAANYGYTF.

This clone was seen a single time. The genes are TRBV15 and TRBJ2-3; 10 bases align to TRBD2. CDR3 length: 16 amino acids. V shed 3 bases and J 4 bases; nucleotides not matched to a gene: 7. Germline values: CDR1 LNHNV, CDR2 YYDKDF (reference sequence). The CDR3 DNA reads TGTGCCACCAGCAGGTCACGAGCGGGAGGGCCAGATACGCAGTATTTT. Translating gives CATSRSRAGGPDTQYF. The full variable domain, rest sourced from reference TRBV15 and TRBJ2-3, is DAMVIQNPRYQVTQFGKPVTLSCSQTLNHNVMYWYQQKSSQAPKLLFHYYDKDFNNEADTPDNFQSRRPNTSFCFLDIRSPGLGDTAMYLCATSRSRAGGPDTQYFGPGTRLTVL.

The chain uses TRBV6-1 and TRBJ1-2; D gene unclear. V was pared by 1 base and J by 7 bases, with 13 bases between. Germline V gives CDR1 MNHNS, CDR2 SASEGT. This CDR3 contains 14 residues. CDR3 sequence (DNA): TGTGCCAGCAGTGAAGGGGGTGGCACCCGTGGCTACACCTTC. Encoded protein: CASSEGGGTRGYTF.

V and J are TRBV6-5 and TRBJ1-1, with D possibly being TRBD1 (5 bases). Trimming took off 5 bases at V and 4 bases at J, with 14 bases between the two ends. The CDR3 sequence is 14 residues long. Germline V gives CDR1 MNHEY, CDR2 SVGAGI. The CDR3 here is CASSTYTGITEAFF. CDR3 nucleotide sequence: TGTGCCAGCAGTACATATACAGGTATCACTGAAGCTTTCTTT.

This chain connects TRBV7-2 to TRBJ2-2, with 9 bases aligning to TRBD1. The CDR3 consists of 15 residues. V was clipped by 7 bases and J by 6 bases; unmatched bases: 9. Per the germline V gene, CDR1 is SGHTA and CDR2 is FQGNSA. DNA of the CDR3: TGTGCCAGCAAGGGACAGGGAGGTCAAGCCGGGGAGCTGTTTTTT. Translated: CASKGQGGQAGELFF.

The V and J genes are TRBV6-1 and TRBJ2-3; D remains unclear. Trimming took 3 bases from V and 6 from J, leaving 4 bases between them. CDR1 is MNHNS and CDR2 is SASEGT in the germline V gene. The CDR3 is made up of 11 amino acids. The CDR3 DNA follows: TGTGCCAGCAGTGATAGGGATACGCAGTATTTT. It specifies CASSDRDTQYF.

This clone is a singleton in its sample. CDR3 DNA sequence: TGCGCCAGCAGCCAAGAGTTCGCACGTTTACCCCGTAGGCAGTTCTTC. Its protein is CASSQEFARLPRRQFF. The chain links TRBV4-3 to TRBJ2-1; D remains ambiguous. V lost 0 bases and J lost 12, with 21 bases in between. The germline V gene encodes CDR1 LGHNA and CDR2 YSLEER. This CDR3 contains 16 residues.

The rearrangement links TRBV5-4 to TRBJ2-5, with 8 nucleotides matching TRBD2. CDR1 SGHNT and CDR2 YYREEE come from the germline V gene (reference sequence). Germline trimming cut 7 bases from V and 3 bases from J; bases unmatched to any gene: 14. The CDR3 is 16 residues long. The CDR3 protein is CASLSHGLASKETQYF. CDR3 coding DNA: TGTGCCAGCCTTAGTCACGGACTAGCTTCGAAAGAGACCCAGTACTTC.

The chain has TRBV11-1 and TRBJ1-6; TRBD1 aligns across 7 bases. Looked up from germline, CDR1 is SGHAT and CDR2 is FQDESV (reference sequence). There are 18 residues in the CDR3. Trimming removed 1 base from V and 0 bases from J; junction bases left unmatched: 6. The CDR3 DNA follows: TGTGCCAGCAGCTTAGAGCGACAGGGAAGCTCCTATAATTCACCCCTCCACTTT. Residues: CASSLERQGSSYNSPLHF.

The J gene is TRBJ2-7, the V gene TRBV6-5, with D possibly matching TRBD1 (5 bases). The CDR3 is 13 residues long. CDR1 is MNHEY, CDR2 SVGAGI, per germline. Trimming stripped 7 bases from V and 2 bases from J, with 12 bases between. Here the CDR3 DNA reads TGTGCCAGCACCCAGGGCAGAACCTACGAGCAGTACTTC. It translates to CASTQGRTYEQYF.

The chain joins TRBV25-1 to TRBJ1-2; a possible D gene is TRBD1 (5 bases). V lost 1 base and J 4 bases, leaving 13 bases between the germline ends. Germline values: CDR1 MGHDK, CDR2 SYGVNS. The CDR3 is 15 amino acids. The CDR3, as DNA: TGTGCCAGCAGTGAATCAGGGTACGGGTCCTATGGCTACACCTTC. Its protein product is CASSESGYGSYGYTF.

This clone was counted a single time. The chain employs TRBV2 and TRBJ2-1, with D tentatively TRBD2 (6 bases). Germline assignment: CDR1 SNHLY and CDR2 FYNNEI. CDR3 length: 15 residues. V lost 4 bases and J 0 bases, leaving 10 bases between the germline ends. CDR3 nucleotide sequence: TGTGCCAGCAGTGTCTCGGGGGTCTCCTACAATGAGCAGTTCTTC. The encoded protein is CASSVSGVSYNEQFF.

This sequence joins TRBV5-1 and TRBJ2-7; D uncertain. V was pared by 0 bases and J by 5 bases, with 12 bases between. The germline V gene encodes CDR1 SGHRS and CDR2 YFSETQ. The CDR3 runs to 14 residues. The CDR3 DNA is TGCGCCAGCAGCTTGGAGGCAGTCGGGCACGAGCAGTACTTC. Its translation is CASSLEAVGHEQYF.

The chain recombines TRBV10-3 with TRBJ2-1; 7 nucleotides align to TRBD2. The CDR3 has 15 amino acids. V dropped 6 bases and J dropped 11; count of bases not matched to a gene: 16. Germline CDR1 and CDR2: ENHRY and SYGVKD. The CDR3 nucleotides are TGTGCCATCAGCCCTGGAACCGGGACTAATAAAAAGCAGTTCTTC. It encodes CAISPGTGTNKKQFF.